This is a list of T cell receptor beta chains from one sample in a study of long-term antiretroviral therapy in people with HIV. Method: immunoSEQ multiplex PCR; TCRdb's copy keeps in-frame clones and lacks some. The sample records about 19,000 clones, over 60% being singletons. The sequences come from unsorted PBMCs, collected 0.5 years before starting antiretroviral therapy. The receptors come from a woman aged 50 to 60 with HIV. CDR3s include the opening cysteine and the closing phenylalanine or tryptophan. The order of the fields is D gene, J gene, clone size, V gene, CDR3 length, CDR3 DNA, CDR3 protein. D genes are given only for firm matches. Clone size appears in some rows only: once, few, many, or a class for an expanded clone.

d_gene: TRBD2
j_gene: TRBJ2-1
abundance: NA
v_gene: TRBV19
len: 16
CDR3nt: TGTGCCAGTAGTAGGGACATAGCGGGGGGGCGCTATGAGCAGTTCTTC
CDR3aa: CASSRDIAGGRYEQFF

d_gene: NA
j_gene: TRBJ1-3
abundance: NA
v_gene: TRBV5-1
len: 16
CDR3nt: TGCGCCAGCAGCGAAGGGACACGATTCTCTGGAAACACCATATATTTT
CDR3aa: CASSEGTRFSGNTIYF

d_gene: NA
j_gene: TRBJ2-5
abundance: few
v_gene: TRBV7-2
len: 15
CDR3nt: TGTGCCAGCAGCTTCCAGACGGTCTACCAAGAGACCCAGTACTTC
CDR3aa: CASSFQTVYQETQYF

d_gene: NA
j_gene: TRBJ1-2
abundance: NA
v_gene: TRBV7-3
len: 14
CDR3nt: TGTGCCAGCAGCTCAGGGGTTGGGGGCTATGGCTACACCTTC
CDR3aa: CASSSGVGGYGYTF

d_gene: NA
j_gene: TRBJ2-5
abundance: NA
v_gene: TRBV29-1
len: 11
CDR3nt: TGCAGCGTGGACGGCGAAGAGACCCAGTACTTC
CDR3aa: CSVDGEETQYF

d_gene: TRBD1
j_gene: TRBJ1-6
abundance: NA
v_gene: TRBV4-1
len: 17
CDR3nt: TGCGCCAGCAGCCGGGGGACAGGGAGCTCCTATAATTCACCCCTCCACTTT
CDR3aa: CASSRGTGSSYNSPLHF

d_gene: NA
j_gene: TRBJ1-5
abundance: once
v_gene: TRBV9
len: 13
CDR3nt: TGTGCCAGCAGTGAAGCCCTCAATCAGCCCCAGCATTTT
CDR3aa: CASSEALNQPQHF

d_gene: NA
j_gene: TRBJ1-2
abundance: NA
v_gene: TRBV9
len: 15
CDR3nt: TGTGCCAGCAGCGTAGTGAGAACCGGGGGGCCTGGCTACACCTTC
CDR3aa: CASSVVRTGGPGYTF

d_gene: TRBD1
j_gene: TRBJ2-2
abundance: once
v_gene: TRBV5-1
len: 17
CDR3nt: TGCGCCAGCAGCGCCGGGACAGGGTTTAAGGACACCGGGGAGCTGTTTTTT
CDR3aa: CASSAGTGFKDTGELFF

d_gene: NA
j_gene: TRBJ1-2
abundance: NA
v_gene: TRBV27
len: 14
CDR3nt: TGTGCCAGCAGTTTTGGGGGCGGGGGCTATGGCTACACCTTC
CDR3aa: CASSFGGGGYGYTF

d_gene: NA
j_gene: TRBJ1-5
abundance: NA
v_gene: TRBV10-3
len: 15
CDR3nt: TGTGCCATCAGTGCCTTAGGGAATAGCAATCAGCCCCAGCATTTT
CDR3aa: CAISALGNSNQPQHF

d_gene: NA
j_gene: TRBJ1-2
abundance: NA
v_gene: TRBV6-6
len: 13
CDR3nt: TGTGCCAGCAGTTACGTGGTAATCCATGGCTACACCTTC
CDR3aa: CASSYVVIHGYTF

d_gene: TRBD1
j_gene: TRBJ1-1
abundance: NA
v_gene: TRBV5-1
len: 13
CDR3nt: TGCGCCAGCAGCTTGATGACAGGGCCTGAAGCTTTCTTT
CDR3aa: CASSLMTGPEAFF

d_gene: NA
j_gene: TRBJ2-5
abundance: NA
v_gene: TRBV9
len: 15
CDR3nt: TGTGCCAGCAGCGGGGGACCCCAGCCCGAAGAGACCCAGTACTTC
CDR3aa: CASSGGPQPEETQYF

d_gene: NA
j_gene: TRBJ1-2
abundance: NA
v_gene: TRBV5-1
len: 13
CDR3nt: TGCGCCAGCAGTGGACAGAGACTCTATGGCTACACCTTC
CDR3aa: CASSGQRLYGYTF

d_gene: NA
j_gene: TRBJ2-6
abundance: NA
v_gene: TRBV6-1
len: 18
CDR3nt: TGTGCCAGCAGTGAAGGAGGAGTAGGCTTGGCTTGGGCCAACGTCCTGACTTTC
CDR3aa: CASSEGGVGLAWANVLTF

d_gene: NA
j_gene: TRBJ1-1
abundance: NA
v_gene: TRBV4-1
len: 13
CDR3nt: TGCGCCAGCAGCCCTACAACGAACACTGAAGCTTTCTTT
CDR3aa: CASSPTTNTEAFF

d_gene: NA
j_gene: TRBJ1-1
abundance: once
v_gene: TRBV25-1
len: 11
CDR3nt: TGTGCCAGCAGTGCGAGGGAGGTAGCTTTCTTT
CDR3aa: CASSAREVAFF

d_gene: NA
j_gene: TRBJ1-4
abundance: medium-sized
v_gene: TRBV19
len: 15
CDR3nt: TGTGCCAGTAGTAGCTACTCAACCCCAAATGAAAAACTGTTTTTT
CDR3aa: CASSSYSTPNEKLFF

d_gene: NA
j_gene: TRBJ2-2
abundance: medium-sized
v_gene: TRBV12-5
len: 12
CDR3nt: TGTGCTAGTGGGTGGGACACCGGGGAGCTGTTTTTT
CDR3aa: CASGWDTGELFF

d_gene: NA
j_gene: TRBJ2-1
abundance: NA
v_gene: TRBV6-5
len: 15
CDR3nt: TGTGCCAGCAGGCCGACAGGCAGCTCCTACAATGAGCAGTTCTTC
CDR3aa: CASRPTGSSYNEQFF

d_gene: TRBD1
j_gene: TRBJ2-5
abundance: NA
v_gene: TRBV2
len: 15
CDR3nt: TGTGCCAGCAGGCTCGGGACAGATAACCAAGAGACCCAGTACTTC
CDR3aa: CASRLGTDNQETQYF

d_gene: NA
j_gene: TRBJ1-6
abundance: NA
v_gene: TRBV30
len: 14
CDR3nt: TGTGCCTGGAGTGCCGGGTACGGGAGTTCACCCCTCCACTTT
CDR3aa: CAWSAGYGSSPLHF

d_gene: TRBD1
j_gene: TRBJ2-5
abundance: once
v_gene: TRBV5-1
len: 14
CDR3nt: TGCGCCAGCAGCGACAGGGGACCCCAAGAGACCCAGTACTTC
CDR3aa: CASSDRGPQETQYF

d_gene: NA
j_gene: TRBJ2-5
abundance: NA
v_gene: TRBV6-5
len: 15
CDR3nt: TGTGCCAGCAGAATGAGGGACACGAGGCAAGAGACCCAGTACTTC
CDR3aa: CASRMRDTRQETQYF

d_gene: TRBD2
j_gene: TRBJ2-3
abundance: NA
v_gene: TRBV6-5
len: 15
CDR3nt: TGTGCCAGCAGCACCGGGACTACGAGCACAGATACGCAGTATTTT
CDR3aa: CASSTGTTSTDTQYF

d_gene: NA
j_gene: TRBJ1-5
abundance: NA
v_gene: TRBV6-1
len: 15
CDR3nt: TGTGCCAGCAGTGCCGAAACAAGGGGAGCCCAGCCCCAGCATTTT
CDR3aa: CASSAETRGAQPQHF

d_gene: NA
j_gene: TRBJ2-5
abundance: NA
v_gene: TRBV5-1
len: 14
CDR3nt: TGCGCCAGCAGCTCAGGGACGGGGGGCGAGACCCAGTACTTC
CDR3aa: CASSSGTGGETQYF

d_gene: TRBD2
j_gene: TRBJ2-1
abundance: NA
v_gene: TRBV6-5
len: 16
CDR3nt: TGTGCCAGCAGTTACCGCTCTAGCGGGGGATACAATGAGCAGTTCTTC
CDR3aa: CASSYRSSGGYNEQFF

d_gene: NA
j_gene: TRBJ1-3
abundance: NA
v_gene: TRBV9
len: 14
CDR3nt: TGTGCCAGCAGCGTAGAAGGGTTTGGAAACACCATATATTTT
CDR3aa: CASSVEGFGNTIYF

d_gene: NA
j_gene: TRBJ1-2
abundance: NA
v_gene: TRBV29-1
len: 13
CDR3nt: TGCAGCGTTGAAAAGGGGGGGGGCTATGGCTACACCTTC
CDR3aa: CSVEKGGGYGYTF

d_gene: TRBD2
j_gene: TRBJ2-1
abundance: once
v_gene: TRBV5-6
len: 14
CDR3nt: TGTGCCAGCAGCTCCGGGACTAGCTACAATGAGCAGTTCTTC
CDR3aa: CASSSGTSYNEQFF

d_gene: NA
j_gene: TRBJ2-3
abundance: NA
v_gene: TRBV5-1
len: 16
CDR3nt: TGCGCCAGCAGCTTGGAGGCGCGGGACGGCACAGATACGCAGTATTTT
CDR3aa: CASSLEARDGTDTQYF

d_gene: NA
j_gene: TRBJ2-7
abundance: NA
v_gene: TRBV11-2
len: 14
CDR3nt: TGTGCCAGCAGCTTAATGGAAGCAGGGGTCGAGCAGTACTTC
CDR3aa: CASSLMEAGVEQYF

d_gene: NA
j_gene: TRBJ1-1
abundance: NA
v_gene: TRBV4-2
len: 14
CDR3nt: TGTGCCAGCAGCCAAGATGAAGGTTTCGCTGAAGCTTTCTTT
CDR3aa: CASSQDEGFAEAFF

d_gene: TRBD2
j_gene: TRBJ2-1
abundance: NA
v_gene: TRBV10-3
len: 16
CDR3nt: TGTGCCATCAGTGCTAGCGGATCGAGCTCCTACAATGAGCAGTTCTTC
CDR3aa: CAISASGSSSYNEQFF

d_gene: NA
j_gene: TRBJ1-2
abundance: NA
v_gene: TRBV19
len: 14
CDR3nt: TGTGCCAGTAGTCCCCAACGCGCTAACTATGGCTACACCTTC
CDR3aa: CASSPQRANYGYTF

d_gene: TRBD1
j_gene: TRBJ1-2
abundance: NA
v_gene: TRBV6-1
len: 16
CDR3nt: TGTGCCAGCAGTGCTCCGGGACAGGGGTCTAACTATGGCTACACCTTC
CDR3aa: CASSAPGQGSNYGYTF

d_gene: NA
j_gene: TRBJ2-6
abundance: NA
v_gene: TRBV11-2
len: 13
CDR3nt: TGTGCCAGCAGCTTAACTGGGGCCAACGTCCTGACTTTC
CDR3aa: CASSLTGANVLTF

d_gene: TRBD1
j_gene: TRBJ1-1
abundance: NA
v_gene: TRBV30
len: 13
CDR3nt: TGTGCCTGGCGCCGGGACAGGGTCCCTGAAGCTTTCTTT
CDR3aa: CAWRRDRVPEAFF

d_gene: NA
j_gene: TRBJ1-4
abundance: NA
v_gene: TRBV18
len: 16
CDR3nt: TGTGCCAGCTCACCACTGGCCTTGCAAGCTAATGAAAAACTGTTTTTT
CDR3aa: CASSPLALQANEKLFF

d_gene: NA
j_gene: TRBJ1-4
abundance: medium-sized
v_gene: TRBV4-1
len: 15
CDR3nt: TGCGCCAGCAGCCAAGATGGACCGGTTGATGAAAAACTGTTTTTT
CDR3aa: CASSQDGPVDEKLFF

d_gene: NA
j_gene: TRBJ1-5
abundance: NA
v_gene: TRBV19
len: 15
CDR3nt: TGTGCCAGTACCACCTCGGTCCGGAGTAATCAGCCCCAGCATTTT
CDR3aa: CASTTSVRSNQPQHF

d_gene: NA
j_gene: TRBJ1-1
abundance: NA
v_gene: TRBV6-1
len: 13
CDR3nt: TGTGCCAGCAGGACGGTGGCGGGCACTGAAGCTTTCTTT
CDR3aa: CASRTVAGTEAFF

d_gene: TRBD1
j_gene: TRBJ1-5
abundance: NA
v_gene: TRBV7-9
len: 15
CDR3nt: TGTGCCAGCAGCCAAGGGACAGGCGGAAATCAGCCCCAGCATTTT
CDR3aa: CASSQGTGGNQPQHF

d_gene: NA
j_gene: TRBJ2-1
abundance: NA
v_gene: TRBV10-1
len: 15
CDR3nt: TGCGCCAGCAGTGTCCGGGGGAGCTCCTACAATGAGCAGTTCTTC
CDR3aa: CASSVRGSSYNEQFF

d_gene: TRBD1
j_gene: TRBJ1-4
abundance: NA
v_gene: TRBV18
len: 16
CDR3nt: TGTGCCAGCTCACCAAATCCAGGGGGCGCCGGAGAAAAACTGTTTTTT
CDR3aa: CASSPNPGGAGEKLFF

d_gene: TRBD2
j_gene: TRBJ2-3
abundance: once
v_gene: TRBV10-2
len: 15
CDR3nt: TGCGCCAGCACCGCGGGACTAGCGGGGGGGGATACGCAGTATTTT
CDR3aa: CASTAGLAGGDTQYF

d_gene: NA
j_gene: TRBJ1-3
abundance: once
v_gene: TRBV10-3
len: 13
CDR3nt: TGTGCCATCAGACGGGAGTCTGGAAACACCATATATTTT
CDR3aa: CAIRRESGNTIYF

d_gene: TRBD2
j_gene: TRBJ2-3
abundance: once
v_gene: TRBV7-2
len: 15
CDR3nt: TGTGCCAGCAGCTTAGCTCGGGGGGGCTCAGATACGCAGTATTTT
CDR3aa: CASSLARGGSDTQYF

d_gene: NA
j_gene: TRBJ1-4
abundance: NA
v_gene: TRBV7-6
len: 16
CDR3nt: TGTGCCAGCAGCTTAAGTCCGCGTACCGATAATGAAAAACTGTTTTTT
CDR3aa: CASSLSPRTDNEKLFF

d_gene: NA
j_gene: TRBJ2-6
abundance: NA
v_gene: TRBV5-1
len: 17
CDR3nt: TGCGCCAGCAGAGTCGACACCTTGAGCTCTGGGGCCAACGTCCTGACTTTC
CDR3aa: CASRVDTLSSGANVLTF

d_gene: NA
j_gene: TRBJ1-2
abundance: NA
v_gene: TRBV7-8
len: 15
CDR3nt: TGTGCCAGCAGCTTAGGACTACAGAGAAACTATGGCTACACCTTC
CDR3aa: CASSLGLQRNYGYTF